Presented here are 13 T cell receptor beta chains from one specimen sequenced in a study of cytomegalovirus exposure and HLA in healthy donors. 13 Jbeta primers and 60 Vbeta primers were used for the PCR. Produced via immunoSEQ multiplex PCR; TCRdb's table is partial and in-frame only. The table shows 97,000 or so clones, with approximately 77% occurring only once. The sample taken for sequencing was PBMCs. All receptors come from a male donor in good health and CMV-seropositive.

The rearrangement joins TRBV18 to TRBJ2-5, with 7 bases aligning to TRBD2. The germline gives CDR1 KGHSH, CDR2 LQKENI. This CDR3 is 16 amino acids long. Unmatched junction bases numbered 11, after V lost 3 bases and J lost 4 bases. The CDR3 reads CASSPYDSSGGETQYF. CDR3 sequence (DNA): TGTGCCAGCTCACCCTACGACTCTTCGGGGGGAGAGACCCAGTACTTC. Full variable domain (missing parts from reference TRBV18 and TRBJ2-5): NAGVMQNPRHLVRRRGQEARLRCSPMKGHSHVYWYRQLPEEGLKFMVYLQKENIIDESGMPKERFSAEFPKEGPSILRIQQVVRGDSAAYFCASSPYDSSGGETQYFGPGTRLLVL.

V usage is TRBV18 and J usage is TRBJ2-3; no definite D call. The CDR3 has 12 amino acids. V lost 6 bases and J 4 bases, leaving 8 bases between the germline ends. Germline assignment: CDR1 KGHSH and CDR2 LQKENI. In DNA, the CDR3 is TGTGCCAGCTCCGCCACGGCAGATACGCAGTATTTT. Translated: CASSATADTQYF. Full variable domain (outside the CDR3, taken from reference TRBV18 and TRBJ2-3): NAGVMQNPRHLVRRRGQEARLRCSPMKGHSHVYWYRQLPEEGLKFMVYLQKENIIDESGMPKERFSAEFPKEGPSILRIQQVVRGDSAAYFCASSATADTQYFGPGTRLTVL.

This clone appeared a single time. The chain is built from TRBV4-2 and TRBJ2-7; 7 bases match TRBD2. Germline-derived CDR1 and CDR2 are LGHNA and YNFKEQ. This CDR3 region has 12 residues. V shed 0 bases, J shed 12 bases, and the junction held 5 bases outside the gene matches. The CDR3 is CASSQDGLAVYF. In nucleotides, the CDR3 is TGTGCCAGCAGCCAAGATGGGCTAGCGGTGTACTTC.

This clone showed up just a few times. The gene calls are TRBV5-4 and TRBJ2-7; the D gene is possibly TRBD2 (6 bases). The CDR3 is 16 residues long. Trimming removed 3 bases from V and 0 bases from J, with 16 bases in between. Germline-derived CDR1 and CDR2 are SGHNT and YYREEE (reference sequence). The CDR3 reads CASSSPGRGSSYEQYF. The CDR3 DNA is TGTGCCAGCAGCTCCCCCGGGCGGGGTAGCTCCTACGAGCAGTACTTC. The full variable domain, with the rest looked up from reference TRBV5-4 and TRBJ2-7, is ETGVTQSPTHLIKTRGQQVTLRCSSQSGHNTVSWYQQALGQGPQFIFQYYREEENGRGNFPPRFSGLQFPNYSSELNVNALELDDSALYLCASSSPGRGSSYEQYFGPGTRLTVT.

The gene calls are TRBV5-1 and TRBJ2-7; weak D call: TRBD2 (6 bases). V was pared by 5 bases and J by 2 bases, with 14 bases between. The CDR3 is 14 residues long. Germline V gene sequence: CDR1 SGHRS, CDR2 YFSETQ. The CDR3 loop reads CASRLDAGPYEQYF. The CDR3 region has the DNA TGCGCCAGCAGACTTGACGCGGGGCCCTACGAGCAGTACTTC. Complete variable domain (other parts from reference TRBV5-1 and TRBJ2-7): KAGVTQTPRYLIKTRGQQVTLSCSPISGHRSVSWYQQTPGQGLQFLFEYFSETQRNKGNFPGRFSGRQFSNSRSEMNVSTLELGDSALYLCASRLDAGPYEQYFGPGTRLTVT.

The chain couples TRBV27 to TRBJ2-7; D is uncertain. Trimming removed 4 bases from V and 0 bases from J, with 7 bases in between. CDR1 MNHEY and CDR2 SMNVEV come from the germline V gene (reference sequence). The CDR3 loop spans 13 amino acids. CDR3 in amino acids: CASSWAISYEQYF. The CDR3 DNA reads TGTGCCAGCAGTTGGGCTATCTCCTACGAGCAGTACTTC.

This chain connects TRBV19 to TRBJ1-1; no reliable D call. V was clipped by 4 bases and J by 6 bases, with 12 bases between them. Germline V gene lookup returns CDR1 LNHDA and CDR2 SQIVND (reference sequence). CDR3 size: 13 residues. DNA for the CDR3: TGTGCCAGTAGTACCCCCCCGAGGCCTGAAGCTTTCTTT. This gives the protein CASSTPPRPEAFF.

Points on this clone: The same CDR3 is also encoded by other DNA sequences in this sample. J is TRBJ2-7 and V is TRBV18; D might be TRBD1 (5 bases). V lost 3 bases and J 3 bases, leaving 6 bases between the germline ends. Germline V gene lookup returns CDR1 KGHSH and CDR2 LQKENI. This CDR3 is built from 12 residues. The CDR3 DNA follows: TGTGCCAGCTCACCTGACAGCTACGAGCAGTACTTC. Residues: CASSPDSYEQYF.

In its sample, this clone was seen once. This sequence joins TRBV5-4 and TRBJ2-3; the D is unclear. Germline V CDR1 and CDR2: SGHNT, YYREEE (reference sequence). Trimming removed 4 bases at V and 1 base at J, with 13 bases between. This CDR3 is built from 15 residues. The CDR3 protein is CASSQPEEGTDTQYF. The CDR3 DNA follows: TGTGCCAGCAGCCAACCTGAAGAGGGCACAGATACGCAGTATTTT.

In DNA, the CDR3 is TGTGCCAGCAGCTTTAGCGGGGGGGGATCCTACGAGCAGTACTTC. Translation: CASSFSGGGSYEQYF. The V call is TRBV5-6, the J call TRBJ2-7; 11 nucleotides agree with TRBD2. This CDR3 is 15 amino acids long. The V gene end was trimmed by 2 bases and the J gene end by 1 base; junction bases not matched to a gene: 2. Per the germline V gene, CDR1 is SGHDT and CDR2 is YYEEEE.

The chain links TRBV9 to TRBJ2-2, with D tentatively TRBD2 (6 bases). This CDR3 region has 16 residues. V was cut by 4 bases and J by 3 bases, with 16 bases left in between. Germline-derived CDR1 and CDR2 are SGDLS and YYNGEE. The CDR3 is CASSSTLSGYTGELFF. DNA of the CDR3: TGTGCCAGCAGCTCAACCCTTAGCGGATACACCGGGGAGCTGTTTTTT.

This chain uses TRBV5-8 with TRBJ1-3, with D possibly being TRBD1 (5 bases). Per germline, CDR1 SGHTS and CDR2 YDEGEE. Trimming pared 0 bases from V and 0 bases from J, leaving 10 bases between. This CDR3 region has 16 residues. The CDR3 sequence: CASSLGGLNSGNTIYF. DNA of the CDR3: TGTGCCAGCAGCTTGGGGGGCCTAAACTCTGGAAACACCATATATTTT.

This clone was recorded only once. V and J are TRBV11-2 and TRBJ1-1, with TRBD1 as a possible D gene (6 bases). The CDR3 has 18 residues. Germline V gene sequence: CDR1 SGHAT, CDR2 FQNNGV. Trimming left V 5 bases short and J 1 base short, with 23 bases between. The CDR3, as DNA: TGTGCCAGCAGCCTAGGGCCCGGGGGGCGAACAACGAACACTGAAGCTTTCTTT. It specifies CASSLGPGGRTTNTEAFF.